A single sample is the source of the 9 T cell receptor beta chains below, sequenced in a study. TCRdb reprocessed the RT-PCR reads with MiXCR, giving one entry per CDR3 protein. The sample contains about 680,000 distinct CDR3 sequences, 14% of which appear only once. The sequencing input was memory CD4+ T cells from blood. These receptors originate from a female donor in good health, serving as a healthy control.

In its sample, this clonotype was seen a few times. The rearrangement uses TRBV6-1 and TRBJ1-2; TRBD1 agrees at 8 bases. This CDR3 is built from 14 residues. Germline-derived CDR1 and CDR2 are MNHNS and SASEGT. After removal of 3 bases from V and 8 bases from J, the junction contained 8 bases not matched to a gene. This CDR3 reads CASSEQGQGGGYTF. The CDR3 DNA sequence: TGTGCCAGCAGTGAGCAAGGACAGGGCGGAGGCTACACCTTC.

The table lists this clonotype with a few counts. The rearrangement joins TRBV5-4 to TRBJ2-5; 8 nucleotides match TRBD1. The CDR3 is 16 amino acids. The germline gives CDR1 SGHNT, CDR2 YYREEE (reference sequence). With 4 bases clipped from V and 5 bases from J, the junction kept 13 bases outside the gene matches. CDR3: CASSPQRAGGMETQYF. For the CDR3, the DNA is TGTGCCAGCAGCCCGCAACGCGCAGGGGGCATGGAGACCCAGTACTTC.

This clonotype has a handful of counts. The V gene is TRBV11-2, the J gene TRBJ2-7, with D unresolved. V lost 4 bases, J lost 6 bases, and 10 bases lay in between. CDR3 length equals 12 residues. CDR1 and CDR2 (germline): SGHAT, FQNNGV. CDR3 sequence (DNA): TGTGCCAGCAGCTCCGAGGTCGGCGAGCAGTACTTC. This sequence encodes CASSSEVGEQYF.

The sample holds a few counts of this clonotype. This sequence joins TRBV2 and TRBJ1-2; D is perhaps TRBD1 (6 bases). V gave up 7 bases and J gave up 0 bases, with 15 bases separating them. CDR1 SNHLY and CDR2 FYNNEI come from the germline V gene. The CDR3 is 15 residues long. The CDR3 DNA reads as TGTGCCAGCAACGCTTGGACAGTATCTAACTATGGCTACACCTTC. This sequence encodes CASNAWTVSNYGYTF. Using reference TRBV2 and TRBJ1-2 for the parts outside the CDR3, the full variable domain is EPEVTQTPSHQVTQMGQEVILRCVPISNHLYFYWYRQILGQKVEFLVSFYNNEISEKSEIFDDQFSVERPDGSNFTLKIRSTKLEDSAMYFCASNAWTVSNYGYTFGSGTRLTVV.

This clonotype was seen only a few times. This chain links TRBV3-1 with TRBJ2-1; no definite D call. Trimming cost V 1 base and J 3 bases, with 16 bases left between them. The CDR3 totals 17 residues. CDR1 and CDR2 (germline): LGHDT, YNNKEL (reference sequence). CDR3 sequence reads: CASSQVLSTRNYNEQFF. The CDR3 coding sequence is TGTGCCAGCAGCCAAGTTCTGTCGACGCGGAACTACAATGAGCAGTTCTTC.

V and J are TRBV20-1 and TRBJ1-2; D perhaps matches TRBD1 (6 bases). Germline V gene data show CDR1 as DFQATT and CDR2 as SNEGSKA (reference sequence). V dropped 3 bases and J dropped 7 bases, with 12 bases sitting between them. This CDR3 is 12 amino acids long. Written as DNA, the CDR3 is TGCAGTGCTAGCACAGGGCTCTCTGGCTACACCTTC. Translating it yields CSASTGLSGYTF.

This chain joins TRBV5-1 and TRBJ1-2, with unresolved D. V shed 0 bases and J shed 0 bases, with 6 bases lying between them. Germline V gene lookup returns CDR1 SGHRS and CDR2 YFSETQ. The CDR3 loop spans 14 amino acids. CDR3 in amino acids: CASSLASTNYGYTF. CDR3 in DNA: TGCGCCAGCAGCTTGGCCAGCACTAACTATGGCTACACCTTC.

This clonotype was observed a few times. V usage is TRBV10-3 and J usage is TRBJ2-1; 9 nucleotides agree with TRBD2. The CDR3 extends over 17 amino acids. From germline, CDR1 is ENHRY and CDR2 SYGVKD. Germline trimming cut 0 bases from V and 7 bases from J; bases unmatched to any gene: 10. The CDR3 protein is CAISESDGGGADNEQFF. CDR3 DNA sequence: TGTGCCATCAGTGAGTCGGATGGCGGGGGGGCCGATAATGAGCAGTTCTTC.

The genes are TRBV7-8 and TRBJ1-1; 9 positions match TRBD1. This CDR3 region has 15 residues. J was trimmed by 4 bases and V by 1 base; bases with no gene match: 4. Germline values: CDR1 SGHVS, CDR2 FQNEAQ. The CDR3 DNA follows: TGTGCCAGCAGCTTAGGTGGGACAGGGCTCACTGAAGCTTTCTTT. Residues: CASSLGGTGLTEAFF.